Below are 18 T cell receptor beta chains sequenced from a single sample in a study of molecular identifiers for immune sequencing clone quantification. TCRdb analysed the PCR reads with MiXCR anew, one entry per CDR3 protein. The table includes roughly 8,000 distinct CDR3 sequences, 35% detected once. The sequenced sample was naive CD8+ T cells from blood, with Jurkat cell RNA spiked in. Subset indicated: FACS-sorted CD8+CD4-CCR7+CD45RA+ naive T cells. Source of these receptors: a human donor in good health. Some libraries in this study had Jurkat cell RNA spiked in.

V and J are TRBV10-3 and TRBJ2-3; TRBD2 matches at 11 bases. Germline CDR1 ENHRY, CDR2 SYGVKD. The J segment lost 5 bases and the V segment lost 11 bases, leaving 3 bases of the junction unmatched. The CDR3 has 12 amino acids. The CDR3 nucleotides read TGTGCCGTTGGACTAGCGGGAGATACGCAGTATTTT. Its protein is CAVGLAGDTQYF.

CDR3 loop: CASSRGQGITGELFF. CDR3 DNA sequence: TGTGCCAGCAGCAGGGGACAGGGGATTACCGGGGAGCTGTTTTTT. The chain uses TRBV11-2 and TRBJ2-2, with 10 bases lining up with TRBD1. This CDR3 spans 15 amino acids. V lost 5 bases to trimming and J lost 5 bases; unmatched junction nucleotides: 5. Germline CDR1 SGHAT, CDR2 FQNNGV.

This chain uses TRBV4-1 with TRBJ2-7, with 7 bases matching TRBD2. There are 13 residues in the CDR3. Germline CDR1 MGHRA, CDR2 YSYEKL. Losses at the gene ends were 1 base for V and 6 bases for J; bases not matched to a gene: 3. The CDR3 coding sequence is TGCGCCAGCAGCCAAGCAGCGGGGTCCGAGCAGTACTTC. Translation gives CASSQAAGSEQYF.

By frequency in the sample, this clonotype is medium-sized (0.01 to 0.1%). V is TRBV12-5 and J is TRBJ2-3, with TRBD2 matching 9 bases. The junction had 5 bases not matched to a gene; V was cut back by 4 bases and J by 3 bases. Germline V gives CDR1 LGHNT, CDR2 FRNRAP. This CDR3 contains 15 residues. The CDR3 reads CASGYSGSETDTQYF. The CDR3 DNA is TGTGCTAGTGGTTATAGCGGGAGTGAGACAGATACGCAGTATTTT.

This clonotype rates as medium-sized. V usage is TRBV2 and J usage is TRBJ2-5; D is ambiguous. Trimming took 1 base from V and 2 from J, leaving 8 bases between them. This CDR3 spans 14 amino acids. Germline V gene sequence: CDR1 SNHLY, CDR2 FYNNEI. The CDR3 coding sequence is TGTGCCAGCAGTGAAGGCAGCAGTCAAGAGACCCAGTACTTC. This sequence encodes CASSEGSSQETQYF. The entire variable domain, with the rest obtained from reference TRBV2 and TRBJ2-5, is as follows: EPEVTQTPSHQVTQMGQEVILRCVPISNHLYFYWYRQILGQKVEFLVSFYNNEISEKSEIFDDQFSVERPDGSNFTLKIRSTKLEDSAMYFCASSEGSSQETQYFGPGTRLLVL.

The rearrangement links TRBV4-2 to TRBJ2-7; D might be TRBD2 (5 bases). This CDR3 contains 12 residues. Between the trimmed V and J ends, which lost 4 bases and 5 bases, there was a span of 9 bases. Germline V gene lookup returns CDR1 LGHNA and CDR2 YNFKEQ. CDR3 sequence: CASSPGGNEQYF. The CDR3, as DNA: TGTGCCAGCAGCCCCGGAGGCAACGAGCAGTACTTC.

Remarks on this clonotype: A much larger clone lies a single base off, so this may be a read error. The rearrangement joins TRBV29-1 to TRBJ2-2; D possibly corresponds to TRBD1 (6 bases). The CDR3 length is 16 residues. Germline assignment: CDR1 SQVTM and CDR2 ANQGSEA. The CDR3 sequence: CSVEGPAGVSTGELYF. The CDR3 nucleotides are TGCAGCGTTGAGGGCCCAGCAGGGGTTAGCACCGGGGAGCTGTATTTT.

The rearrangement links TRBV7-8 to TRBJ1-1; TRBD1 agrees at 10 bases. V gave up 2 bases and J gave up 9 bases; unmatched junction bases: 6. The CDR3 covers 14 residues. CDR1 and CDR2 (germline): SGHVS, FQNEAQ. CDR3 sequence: CASSLYRDRGKAFF. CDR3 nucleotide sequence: TGTGCCAGCAGCTTATACCGGGACAGGGGAAAAGCTTTCTTT.

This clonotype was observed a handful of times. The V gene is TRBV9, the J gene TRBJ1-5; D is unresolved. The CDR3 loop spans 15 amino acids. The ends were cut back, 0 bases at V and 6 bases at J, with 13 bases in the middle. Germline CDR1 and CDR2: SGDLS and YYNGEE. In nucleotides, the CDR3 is TGTGCCAGCAGCGTAGATGAGTCGAGTACTCAGCCCCAGCATTTT. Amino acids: CASSVDESSTQPQHF.

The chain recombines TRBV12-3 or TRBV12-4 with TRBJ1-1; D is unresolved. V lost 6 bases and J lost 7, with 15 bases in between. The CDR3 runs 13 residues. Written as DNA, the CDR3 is TGTGCCAGCAGCCCGATGACTAGCAATGAAGCTTTCTTT. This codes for CASSPMTSNEAFF.

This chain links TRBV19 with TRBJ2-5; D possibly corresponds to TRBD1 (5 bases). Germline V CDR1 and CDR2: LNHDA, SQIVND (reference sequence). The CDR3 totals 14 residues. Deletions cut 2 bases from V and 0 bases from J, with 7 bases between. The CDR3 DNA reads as TGTGCCAGTAGTATAAAGGACAACCAAGAGACCCAGTACTTC. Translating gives CASSIKDNQETQYF. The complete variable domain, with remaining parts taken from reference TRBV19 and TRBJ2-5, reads DGGITQSPKYLFRKEGQNVTLSCEQNLNHDAMYWYRQDPGQGLRLIYYSQIVNDFQKGDIAEGYSVSREKKESFPLTVTSAQKNPTAFYLCASSIKDNQETQYFGPGTRLLVL.

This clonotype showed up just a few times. The DNA for the CDR3 is TGTGCCAGCAGCCCGACGGGCGCGAACACCGGGGAGCTGTTTTTT. This translates into CASSPTGANTGELFF. The chain uses TRBV4-2 and TRBJ2-2; D gene uncertain. The CDR3 sequence is 15 residues long. V lost 4 bases and J 0 bases, leaving 9 bases between the germline ends. Per the germline V gene, CDR1 is LGHNA and CDR2 is YNFKEQ.

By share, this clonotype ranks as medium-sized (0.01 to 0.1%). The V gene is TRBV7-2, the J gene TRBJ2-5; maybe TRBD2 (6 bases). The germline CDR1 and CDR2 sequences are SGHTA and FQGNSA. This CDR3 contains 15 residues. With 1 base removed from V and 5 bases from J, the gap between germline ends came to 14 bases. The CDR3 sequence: CASSLVPGVVETQYF. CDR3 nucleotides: TGTGCCAGCAGCTTAGTCCCGGGAGTGGTGGAGACCCAGTACTTC. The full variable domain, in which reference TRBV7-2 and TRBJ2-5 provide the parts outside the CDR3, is GAGVSQSPSNKVTEKGKDVELRCDPISGHTALYWYRQSLGQGLEFLIYFQGNSAPDKSGLPSDRFSAERTGGSVSTLTIQRTQQEDSAVYLCASSLVPGVVETQYFGPGTRLLVL.

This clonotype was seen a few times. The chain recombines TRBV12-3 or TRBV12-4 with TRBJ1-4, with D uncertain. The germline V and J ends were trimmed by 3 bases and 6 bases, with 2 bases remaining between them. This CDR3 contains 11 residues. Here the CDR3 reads CASSFYEKLFF. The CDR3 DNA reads TGTGCCAGCAGTTTTTATGAAAAACTGTTTTTT.

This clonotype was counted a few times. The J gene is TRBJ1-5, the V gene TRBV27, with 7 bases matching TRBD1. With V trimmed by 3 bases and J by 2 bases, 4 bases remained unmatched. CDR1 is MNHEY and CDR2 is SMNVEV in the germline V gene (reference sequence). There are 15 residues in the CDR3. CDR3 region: CASSLDGTGNQPQHF. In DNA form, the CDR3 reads TGTGCCAGCAGTTTGGACGGGACAGGCAATCAGCCCCAGCATTTT.

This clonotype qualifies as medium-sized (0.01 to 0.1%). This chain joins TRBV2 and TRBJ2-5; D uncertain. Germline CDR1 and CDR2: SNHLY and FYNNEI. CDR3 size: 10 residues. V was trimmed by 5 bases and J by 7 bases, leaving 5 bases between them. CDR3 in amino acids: CASSSGTQYF. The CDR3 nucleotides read TGTGCCAGCAGTTCCGGGACCCAGTACTTC.

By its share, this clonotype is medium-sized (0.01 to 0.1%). Written as DNA, the CDR3 is TGTGCCAGCAGTTTAATTGGAGCGGGAGGCCTGCAAGAGACCCAGTACTTC. It is translated as CASSLIGAGGLQETQYF. This sequence joins TRBV28 and TRBJ2-5; TRBD2 aligns across 9 bases. Germline V gene data show CDR1 as MDHEN and CDR2 as SYDVKM. The ends lost 2 bases at V and 2 bases at J; junction bases unmatched: 9. The CDR3 contains 17 residues. The entire variable domain, with the rest obtained from reference TRBV28 and TRBJ2-5, is as follows: DVKVTQSSRYLVKRTGEKVFLECVQDMDHENMFWYRQDPGLGLRLIYFSYDVKMKEKGDIPEGYSVSREKKERFSLILESASTNQTSMYLCASSLIGAGGLQETQYFGPGTRLLVL.

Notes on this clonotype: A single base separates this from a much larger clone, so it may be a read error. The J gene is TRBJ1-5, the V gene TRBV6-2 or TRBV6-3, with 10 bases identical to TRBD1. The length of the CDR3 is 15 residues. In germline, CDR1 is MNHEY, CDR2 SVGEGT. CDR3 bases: TGTGCCAGCACGTCCTGGGACAGGGGCAATCAGCCCCAGCAATTT. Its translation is CASTSWDRGNQPQQF.